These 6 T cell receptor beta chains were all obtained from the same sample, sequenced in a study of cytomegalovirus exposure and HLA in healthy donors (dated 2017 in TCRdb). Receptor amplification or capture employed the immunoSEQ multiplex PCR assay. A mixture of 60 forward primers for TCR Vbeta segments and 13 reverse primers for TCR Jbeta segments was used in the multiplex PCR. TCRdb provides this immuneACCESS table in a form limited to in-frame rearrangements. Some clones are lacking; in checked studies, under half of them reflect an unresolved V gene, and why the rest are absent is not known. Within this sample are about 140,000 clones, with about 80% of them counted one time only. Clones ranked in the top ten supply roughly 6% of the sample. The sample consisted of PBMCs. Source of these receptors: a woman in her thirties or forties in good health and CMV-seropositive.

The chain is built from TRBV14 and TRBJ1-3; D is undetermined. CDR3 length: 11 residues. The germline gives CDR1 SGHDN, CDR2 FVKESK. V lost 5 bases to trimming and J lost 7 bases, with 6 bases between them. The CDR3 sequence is CASSSANTIYF. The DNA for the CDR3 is TGTGCCAGCAGCTCAGCGAACACCATATATTTT.

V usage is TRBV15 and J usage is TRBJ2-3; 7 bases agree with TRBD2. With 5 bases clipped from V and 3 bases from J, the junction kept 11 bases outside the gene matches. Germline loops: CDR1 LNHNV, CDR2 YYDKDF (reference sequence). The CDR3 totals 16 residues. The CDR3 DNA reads TGTGCCACCAGCTCAGCAGGGAGGGGCCCGACAGATACGCAGTATTTT. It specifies CATSSAGRGPTDTQYF. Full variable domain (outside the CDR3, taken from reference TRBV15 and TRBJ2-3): DAMVIQNPRYQVTQFGKPVTLSCSQTLNHNVMYWYQQKSSQAPKLLFHYYDKDFNNEADTPDNFQSRRPNTSFCFLDIRSPGLGDTAMYLCATSSAGRGPTDTQYFGPGTRLTVL.

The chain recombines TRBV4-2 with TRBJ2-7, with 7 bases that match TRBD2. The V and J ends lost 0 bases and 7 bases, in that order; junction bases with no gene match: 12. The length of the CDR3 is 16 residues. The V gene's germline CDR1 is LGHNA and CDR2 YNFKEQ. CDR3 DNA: TGTGCCAGCAGCCAAGATTTCGGGGGAGGGCCCCCGGAGCAGTACTTC. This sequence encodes CASSQDFGGGPPEQYF.

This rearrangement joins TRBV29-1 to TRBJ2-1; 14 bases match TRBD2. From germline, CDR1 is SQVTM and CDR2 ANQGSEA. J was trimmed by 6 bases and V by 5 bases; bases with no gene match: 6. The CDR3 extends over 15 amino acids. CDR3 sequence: CSVTAGLAGVNEQFF. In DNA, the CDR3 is TGCAGCGTTACAGCGGGACTAGCGGGAGTCAATGAGCAGTTCTTC.

The chain's CDR3 is CASSSGQSSGPQHF. The CDR3 DNA reads TGTGCCAGCAGTTCGGGACAGTCCTCGGGGCCCCAGCATTTT. V is TRBV6-5 and J is TRBJ1-5; 7 bases match TRBD1. The CDR3 is 14 residues long. Germline trimming cut 4 bases from V and 9 bases from J; bases unmatched to any gene: 9. Germline V CDR1 and CDR2: MNHEY, SVGAGI.

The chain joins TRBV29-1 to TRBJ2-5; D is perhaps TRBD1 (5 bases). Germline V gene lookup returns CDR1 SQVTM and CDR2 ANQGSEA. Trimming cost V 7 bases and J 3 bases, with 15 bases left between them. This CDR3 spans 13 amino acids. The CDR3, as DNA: TGCAGCGACGCACAGGATCCCGAAGAGACCCAGTACTTC. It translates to CSDAQDPEETQYF.